The next 26 T cell receptor beta chains were all read from a single sample in a study of blood T cell repertoires in COVID-19. Assay used: immunoSEQ multiplex PCR; TCRdb lists only in-frame clones, some missing. The table has 95,000 or so clones, 70% to 90% seen once; the top ten hold 0.95% to 1.5%. The specimen sequenced was peripheral blood. These receptors were taken from an elderly man with active or convalescent COVID-19.

The genes are TRBV9 and TRBJ1-6, with D unclear. CDR3 length: 14 amino acids. With 0 bases removed from V and 6 bases from J, the gap between germline ends came to 7 bases. The germline CDR1 and CDR2 sequences are SGDLS and YYNGEE. DNA of the CDR3: TGTGCCAGCAGCGTAGAATTGGCTAATTCACCCCTCCACTTT. It specifies CASSVELANSPLHF.

This rearrangement joins TRBV6-4 to TRBJ2-1; 10 positions agree with TRBD2. Germline V gene lookup returns CDR1 MRHNA and CDR2 SNTAGT. Losses at the gene ends were 5 bases for V and 5 bases for J; bases not matched to a gene: 6. The length of the CDR3 is 15 residues. The CDR3 coding sequence is TGTGCCAGCAGTAGAGGACTAGCGGAAGACAATGAGCAGTTCTTC. Protein: CASSRGLAEDNEQFF.

The CDR3 DNA is TGTGCCAGCAGCCAAGGGTCTGGTCGGAGCGGGAGAGAGACCCAGTACTTC. It encodes CASSQGSGRSGRETQYF. The chain employs TRBV4-2 and TRBJ2-5; 8 bases line up with TRBD2. Germline trimming cut 1 base from V and 4 bases from J; bases unmatched to any gene: 11. Germline CDR1 is LGHNA and CDR2 is YNFKEQ. CDR3 length equals 17 residues.

J is TRBJ2-3 and V is TRBV7-3, with 10 bases that match TRBD2. Germline lookup yields CDR1 SGHTA and CDR2 FQGTGA. Germline trimming cut 5 bases from V and 3 bases from J; bases unmatched to any gene: 8. CDR3 length: 16 amino acids. The CDR3 protein is CASSVVAGGRTDTQYF. For the CDR3, the DNA is TGTGCCAGCAGCGTAGTAGCGGGAGGACGGACAGATACGCAGTATTTT. Filled out from reference TRBV7-3 and TRBJ2-3, the complete variable domain reads GAGVSQTPSNKVTEKGKYVELRCDPISGHTALYWYRQSLGQGPEFLIYFQGTGAADDSGLPNDRFFAVRPEGSVSTLKIQRTERGDSAVYLCASSVVAGGRTDTQYFGPGTRLTVL.

The table lists this clone with a few counts. This chain joins TRBV7-8 and TRBJ2-7; 7 bases align to TRBD1. The CDR3 runs to 15 residues. In germline, CDR1 is SGHVS, CDR2 FQNEAQ. V was clipped by 6 bases and J by 2 bases; unmatched bases: 10. Here the CDR3 reads CASRPNRGRAYEQYF. The CDR3 DNA is TGTGCCAGCAGGCCAAACAGGGGAAGAGCCTACGAGCAGTACTTC.

The chain couples TRBV19 to TRBJ2-7; 7 nucleotides align to TRBD2. This CDR3 contains 15 residues. Germline CDR1 and CDR2: LNHDA and SQIVND (reference sequence). After removal of 5 bases from V and 0 bases from J, the junction contained 7 bases not matched to a gene. The CDR3 spells CASSGTGLSSYEQYF. CDR3 DNA sequence: TGTGCCAGTAGTGGGACGGGACTAAGCTCCTACGAGCAGTACTTC. The complete variable domain, with remaining parts taken from reference TRBV19 and TRBJ2-7, reads DGGITQSPKYLFRKEGQNVTLSCEQNLNHDAMYWYRQDPGQGLRLIYYSQIVNDFQKGDIAEGYSVSREKKESFPLTVTSAQKNPTAFYLCASSGTGLSSYEQYFGPGTRLTVT.

The chain links TRBV10-3 to TRBJ1-2; D may be TRBD1 (5 bases). Germline CDR1 ENHRY, CDR2 SYGVKD. CDR3 length: 14 residues. Deletions cut 7 bases from V and 2 bases from J, with 14 bases between. CDR3 DNA sequence: TGTGCCATCACCCCAGGGCCTGGGAACTATGGCTACACCTTC. Translating gives CAITPGPGNYGYTF.

The rearrangement uses TRBV5-6 and TRBJ2-1; 10 bases are shared with TRBD2. With 0 bases clipped from V and 4 bases from J, the junction kept 1 base outside the gene matches. This CDR3 spans 15 amino acids. Germline assignment: CDR1 SGHDT and CDR2 YYEEEE. The CDR3 loop reads CASSLEREGYNEQFF. The CDR3, as DNA: TGTGCCAGCAGCTTGGAGCGGGAGGGTTACAATGAGCAGTTCTTC. The full variable domain, its missing parts supplied by reference TRBV5-6 and TRBJ2-1, is DAGVTQSPTHLIKTRGQQVTLRCSPKSGHDTVSWYQQALGQGPQFIFQYYEEEERQRGNFPDRFSGHQFPNYSSELNVNALLLGDSALYLCASSLEREGYNEQFFGPGTRLTVL.

The chain couples TRBV28 to TRBJ1-5, with D unclear. V shed 6 bases and J shed 0 bases, with 12 bases lying between them. This CDR3 has 15 amino acids. Germline CDR1 MDHEN, CDR2 SYDVKM. The CDR3 DNA reads TGTGCCAGCAGCCCCGGAGCCTATAGCAATCAGCCCCAGCATTTT. It specifies CASSPGAYSNQPQHF.

CDR3 region: CASSLTGVAYNEQFF. For the CDR3, the DNA is TGTGCCAGCAGCCTAACGGGAGTAGCCTACAATGAGCAGTTCTTC. The chain links TRBV11-3 to TRBJ2-1, with D perhaps matching TRBD2 (6 bases). V lost 5 bases and J lost 2, with 13 bases in between. Germline assignment: CDR1 SGHNT and CDR2 YENEEA. This CDR3 region has 15 residues.

J is TRBJ1-1 and V is TRBV7-8; the D gene is possibly TRBD1 (6 bases). In germline, CDR1 is SGHVS, CDR2 FQNEAQ. This CDR3 spans 16 amino acids. The ends were cut back, 2 bases at V and 1 base at J, with 14 bases in the middle. As DNA, the CDR3 is TGTGCCAGCAGCTTAAGGCAGGGGTTGGAGAACACTGAAGCTTTCTTT. Residues: CASSLRQGLENTEAFF.

The chain joins TRBV7-9 to TRBJ2-5; weak D call: TRBD2 (6 bases). The CDR3 has 15 residues. Trimming removed 5 bases from V and 5 bases from J, with 18 bases in between. Germline values: CDR1 SEHNR, CDR2 FQNEAQ (reference sequence). The CDR3 region has the DNA TGTGCCAGCAGCGGATATGTTGGGGGGTGGGAGACCCAGTACTTC. As protein: CASSGYVGGWETQYF. Full variable domain (rest looked up from reference TRBV7-9 and TRBJ2-5): DTGVSQNPRHKITKRGQNVTFRCDPISEHNRLYWYRQTLGQGPEFLTYFQNEAQLEKSRLLSDRFSAERPKGSFSTLEIQRTEQGDSAMYLCASSGYVGGWETQYFGPGTRLLVL.

The chain carries TRBV9 and TRBJ1-2; 9 positions agree with TRBD1. Germline CDR1 SGDLS, CDR2 YYNGEE. The CDR3 sequence is 14 residues long. With 6 bases clipped from V and 6 bases from J, the junction kept 9 bases outside the gene matches. CDR3 nucleotides: TGTGCCAGCAATCGACAGGGGGAAGGCGATGGCTACACCTTC. This gives the protein CASNRQGEGDGYTF.

The genes are TRBV5-6 and TRBJ1-2; D is possibly TRBD1 (5 bases). Trimming cost V 0 bases and J 2 bases, with 11 bases left between them. Per germline, CDR1 SGHDT and CDR2 YYEEEE. The CDR3 loop spans 15 amino acids. CDR3 coding DNA: TGTGCCAGCAGCTTGGGTGCAGGGAAAAACTATGGCTACACCTTC. Its translation is CASSLGAGKNYGYTF.

V is TRBV3-1 (or the pseudogene TRBV3-2) and J is TRBJ1-1; 7 nucleotides match TRBD1. This CDR3 contains 14 residues. V dropped 6 bases and J dropped 0; count of bases not matched to a gene: 4. Germline V gives CDR1 LGHDT, CDR2 YNNKEL (reference sequence). The CDR3: CASRRQGMNTEAFF. In DNA form, the CDR3 reads TGTGCCAGCAGGCGACAGGGCATGAACACTGAAGCTTTCTTT.

This clone has just a few counts. The CDR3 loop is CASSNKAGGGKDTQYF. In DNA form, the CDR3 reads TGTGCCAGCAGCAACAAAGCGGGAGGGGGCAAAGATACGCAGTATTTT. V and J are TRBV21-1 and TRBJ2-3; the DNA was not compared with TRBD2, the D call given in the table. TRBV21-1 is marked as a pseudogene. This CDR3 has 16 residues.

V is TRBV3-1 (or the pseudogene TRBV3-2) and J is TRBJ2-1, with TRBD2 identical over 10 bases. CDR3 length: 15 amino acids. J was trimmed by 10 bases and V by 5 bases; bases with no gene match: 11. Germline loops: CDR1 LGHDT, CDR2 YNNKEL (reference sequence). In nucleotides, the CDR3 is TGTGCCAGCAGCGCTCTAGCGGGAGCCACGTTAGAGCAGTTCTTC. It is translated as CASSALAGATLEQFF.

The V call is TRBV30, the J call TRBJ1-4; D unclear. Trimming shortened V by 0 bases and J by 1 base, and 12 bases separated the two germline ends. The germline V gene encodes CDR1 GTSNPN and CDR2 SVGIG (reference sequence). CDR3 size: 16 residues. The CDR3 sequence is CAWSVQSFRTNEKLFF. As DNA, the CDR3 is TGTGCCTGGAGTGTACAGTCGTTTCGAACTAATGAAAAACTGTTTTTT.

The table lists this clone with a count of one. The chain links TRBV6-5 to TRBJ1-1, with TRBD1 matching over 7 bases. CDR3 length: 14 amino acids. The V segment lost 4 bases and the J segment 3 bases; nucleotides outside the gene matches: 5. Germline V lookup: CDR1 MNHEY, CDR2 SVGAGI. This CDR3 is CASSSGRGDTEAFF. The CDR3 bases are TGTGCCAGCAGTTCAGGCAGGGGGGACACTGAAGCTTTCTTT.

This chain links TRBV29-1 with TRBJ1-4, with D possibly being TRBD1 (5 bases). Trimming stripped 3 bases from V and 8 bases from J, with 7 bases between. The CDR3 is 11 amino acids. Germline CDR1 is SQVTM and CDR2 is ANQGSEA. The CDR3 here is CSVEGREKLFF. CDR3 in DNA: TGCAGCGTTGAGGGGCGGGAAAAACTGTTTTTT.

This chain uses TRBV19 with TRBJ2-1, with TRBD1 matching over 8 bases. This CDR3 contains 14 residues. Looked up from germline, CDR1 is LNHDA and CDR2 is SQIVND (reference sequence). V dropped 8 bases and J dropped 10; count of bases not matched to a gene: 13. CDR3 sequence (DNA): TGTGCCAGTGGGAGGAGGACAGGGCGAACGGAGCAGTTCTTC. It codes for CASGRRTGRTEQFF.

The DNA of the CDR3 is TGTGCCAGCAGCCGACTAGTCAGTGAGCAGTTCTTC. Translating it yields CASSRLVSEQFF. V usage is TRBV7-9 and J usage is TRBJ2-1, with a weak D call TRBD2 (6 bases). Germline assignment: CDR1 SEHNR and CDR2 FQNEAQ (reference sequence). V shed 5 bases and J shed 9 bases, with 11 bases lying between them. CDR3 size: 12 residues.

This clone was recorded once. CDR3 coding DNA: TGCGCCAGCAGCTCACTACAGGGTTCTAATGAAAAACTGTTTTTT. Protein sequence: CASSSLQGSNEKLFF. The chain links TRBV5-1 to TRBJ1-4, with D possibly being TRBD1 (6 bases). V lost 3 bases to trimming and J lost 3 bases, with 12 bases between them. The V gene's germline CDR1 is SGHRS and CDR2 YFSETQ. CDR3 length: 15 amino acids.

The J gene is TRBJ1-1, the V gene TRBV19; 10 bases match TRBD1. The V segment lost 6 bases and the J segment 5 bases; nucleotides outside the gene matches: 9. Germline V CDR1 and CDR2: LNHDA, SQIVND (reference sequence). The CDR3 length is 15 residues. This CDR3 reads CASRSGQGIGTEAFF. The DNA for the CDR3 is TGTGCCAGTAGATCGGGACAGGGGATCGGAACTGAAGCTTTCTTT.

The rearrangement uses TRBV7-6 and TRBJ2-1; 7 nucleotides line up with TRBD2. The CDR3 totals 16 residues. The germline V gene has CDR1 SGHVS and CDR2 FNYEAQ. After removal of 3 bases from V and 0 bases from J, the junction contained 5 bases not matched to a gene. CDR3 nucleotides: TGTGCCAGCAGCTTGGAAAGGGAGGGCTCCTACAATGAGCAGTTCTTC. Protein sequence: CASSLEREGSYNEQFF.

The chain's CDR3 is CASRTVGGNQPQHF. DNA for the CDR3: TGTGCCAGCAGGACGGTGGGGGGAAATCAGCCCCAGCATTTT. The chain recombines TRBV6-5 with TRBJ1-5; the D gene is possibly TRBD1 (5 bases). In germline, CDR1 is MNHEY, CDR2 SVGAGI. Trimming stripped 6 bases from V and 4 bases from J, with 13 bases between. The length of the CDR3 is 14 residues.